This T cell receptor (beta chain) comes out of a study of blood T cell repertoires in COVID-19. Some clones are missing from TCRdb's copy, which holds only in-frame ones; the method was immunoSEQ multiplex PCR. This table holds a few hundred thousand clones, over 75% found once. The V segment lost 7 bases and the J segment 2 bases; nucleotides outside the gene matches: 11. The germline V gene has CDR1 LNHDA and CDR2 SQIVND (reference sequence). The CDR3 covers 16 residues. The chain joins TRBV19 to TRBJ2-1, with 7 nucleotides matching TRBD2. The receptor was derived from a woman aged 25 to 39 who had recovered from COVID-19. Sequences were obtained from PBMCs or T cells enriched from blood (not recorded which). This CDR3 reads CASTPSGGGPYNEQFF. The CDR3 nucleotides read TGTGCCAGTACCCCGAGTGGGGGGGGACCCTACAATGAGCAGTTCTTC.